This T cell receptor (beta chain) was identified in a study of tumor-infiltrating lymphocytes in primary liver carcinoma. Study-level information: Spanning 4.2 to 10 cm, the tumors were T1-T3 N0M0. Study-level results: Paired tumor-adjacent and tumor-blood samples overlapped less than tumor region pairs did.

The V end was cut by 2 bases, the J end by 10 bases, with 15 bases between. CDR3 length: 13 amino acids. Germline assignment: CDR1 SGHAT and CDR2 FQNNGV. The study co-extracted DNA and RNA from about 19-30 mg of unsorted bulk tissue. Chronic HBV infection was present in the patients, who were treatment-naive. As regards this clonotype: The target antigen is unknown.

Researchers generated TCR beta cDNA from about 0.5 ug of total RNA, relying on a constant-region primer. Amplification in three nested multiplex PCR rounds with slightly modified ARM-PCR gave rise to TCR beta libraries. Each of the first two PCR rounds ran approximately 11 cycles with TRBV1-TRBV30 forward and C-beta reverse primers. Via MiXCR, TCRdb re-called the multiplex PCR reads, giving one row per CDR3 protein. The sample lists 85,000 to 100,000 distinct CDR3 sequences, 65% to 70% occurring once. The sequence was collected from a man aged 35-49 years with primary liver carcinoma and hepatitis B virus infection. The sample consisted of tumor-adjacent normal liver tissue. This chain connects TRBV11-2 to TRBJ2-7; D ambiguous. The CDR3, as DNA: TGTGCCAGCAGCTTAACCGACGGAGCCTACCAGTACTTC. Amino acid sequence: CASSLTDGAYQYF.